The rows below give T cell receptor beta chains drawn from one sample of a study of identical twins. TCRdb analysed the 5' RACE reads with MiXCR anew, one entry per CDR3 protein. The table records around 370,000 distinct CDR3 sequences, roughly 9% of them present only once. Sequenced material: naive T cells sorted from blood. Receptors originate from a woman in her fifties or sixties in good health. The CDR3 runs from the conserved cysteine through the conserved F or W. The D gene is left open where the match is weak. Rows give clone size only sometimes, using once, few, many, or a class for an expanded clone.

V	J	size	D	CDR3	DNA
TRBV11-3	TRBJ1-2	.	.	CASSVTEVDSRYGYTF	TGTGCCAGCAGCGTAACCGAGGTGGACAGCCGCTATGGCTACACCTTC
TRBV12-3/TRBV12-4	TRBJ2-6	.	.	CATSRANVLTF	TGTGCCACCAGCAGGGCCAACGTCCTGACTTTC
TRBV20-1	TRBJ2-1	few	.	CSAKGTRGLVDEQFF	TGCAGTGCTAAAGGAACTAGAGGTCTGGTCGATGAGCAGTTCTTC
TRBV7-6	TRBJ2-6	few	.	CASSLEGSSGANVLTF	TGTGCCAGCAGCTTAGAGGGGAGCTCTGGGGCCAACGTCCTGACTTTC
TRBV15	TRBJ2-3	few	TRBD2	CATSRDAGARDTQYF	TGTGCCACCAGCAGAGATGCGGGAGCAAGGGATACGCAGTATTTT
TRBV20-1	TRBJ2-1	.	.	CSAPRVPLRDEQFF	TGCAGTGCTCCCCGGGTCCCCCTTAGGGATGAGCAGTTCTTC
TRBV7-3	TRBJ2-7	few	TRBD2	CASSSSGGPAEQYF	TGTGCCAGCAGCTCGAGCGGGGGCCCTGCCGAGCAGTACTTC
TRBV12-3/TRBV12-4	TRBJ1-1	.	TRBD1	CASSLAGQGFSFRRAFF	TGTGCCAGCAGTTTAGCGGGACAGGGATTTTCTTTTCGTAGGGCTTTCTTT
TRBV11-1	TRBJ2-5	few	TRBD2	CASSPPGSSGETQYF	TGTGCCAGCAGCCCCCCCGGATCTAGCGGGGAGACCCAGTACTTC
TRBV27	TRBJ2-5	.	.	CASSPWSQETQYF	TGTGCCAGCAGCCCCTGGAGCCAAGAGACCCAGTACTTC
TRBV29-1	TRBJ2-3	few	.	CSVESSGTDTQYF	TGCAGCGTTGAATCTAGTGGGACCGATACGCAGTATTTT
TRBV3-1	TRBJ2-7	many	TRBD2	CASSRRREGPLSYEQYF	TGTGCCAGCAGCCGACGGCGGGAGGGCCCTCTCTCCTACGAGCAGTACTTC
TRBV15	TRBJ2-5	few	.	CATSRDRVVGSETQYF	TGTGCCACCAGCAGAGATCGCGTCGTGGGTTCGGAGACCCAGTACTTC
TRBV4-1	TRBJ2-7	few	TRBD2	CASSLGTSGSEEQYF	TGCGCCAGCAGCCTCGGGACTAGCGGGAGCGAGGAGCAGTACTTC
TRBV20-1	TRBJ2-3	few	.	CSAPGGGRGLTDTQYF	TGCAGTGCCCCCGGGGGGGGCAGGGGGCTCACAGATACGCAGTATTTT
TRBV6-1	TRBJ2-1	.	TRBD2	CASSDRASGPNEQFF	TGTGCCAGCAGTGATAGAGCTAGCGGACCCAATGAGCAGTTCTTC
TRBV20-1	TRBJ2-3	many	.	CSARSGETFPDTQYF	TGCAGTGCTAGGTCAGGGGAAACATTCCCAGATACGCAGTATTTT
TRBV12-3/TRBV12-4	TRBJ1-5	many	.	CASRRDSNQPQHF	TGTGCCAGCAGGCGGGATAGCAATCAGCCCCAGCATTTT
TRBV2	TRBJ1-5	.	.	CASSETLNQPQHF	TGTGCCAGCAGTGAAACCCTCAATCAGCCCCAGCATTTT
TRBV20-1	TRBJ2-2	.	.	CSARAPAEAGTNTGELFF	TGCAGTGCTAGAGCCCCCGCAGAGGCGGGAACGAACACCGGGGAGCTGTTTTTT
TRBV12-3/TRBV12-4	TRBJ2-7	many	.	CASIPYQGSNEQYF	TGTGCCAGCATCCCTTATCAAGGTTCGAATGAGCAGTACTTC
TRBV6-5	TRBJ2-7	few	.	CASSYLPASSYEQYF	TGTGCCAGCAGTTACTTACCGGCGAGCTCCTACGAGCAGTACTTC
TRBV5-1	TRBJ1-2	many	.	CASSRDTANYGYTF	TGCGCCAGCAGCCGGGACACAGCTAACTATGGCTACACCTTC
TRBV5-6	TRBJ1-2	few	TRBD1	CASSAAPGQGDYGYTF	TGTGCCAGCAGCGCTGCTCCGGGACAGGGGGACTATGGCTACACCTTC
TRBV18	TRBJ2-1	.	TRBD2	CATSRSGSGNEQFF	TGTGCCACCTCTAGAAGCGGGAGCGGCAATGAGCAGTTCTTC
TRBV20-1	TRBJ2-7	many	.	CSARPPGALGIYEQYF	TGCAGTGCTAGACCCCCAGGGGCACTGGGCATATACGAGCAGTACTTC
TRBV7-9	TRBJ1-5	few	.	CASSLDSSYNQPQHF	TGTGCCAGCAGCTTAGACAGCTCGTACAATCAGCCCCAGCATTTT
TRBV29-1	TRBJ2-1	.	.	CSVEGPRGSYNDQFF	TGCAGCGTTGAGGGGCCCCGAGGCTCCTACAATGACCAGTTCTTC
TRBV12-3/TRBV12-4	TRBJ2-3	many	.	CASSQGRSPSTDTQYF	TGTGCCAGCAGCCAAGGGCGGTCCCCAAGCACAGATACGCAGTATTTT
TRBV5-1	TRBJ2-3	.	.	CASSLRDPGADTQYF	TGCGCCAGCAGCTTGAGGGATCCTGGAGCAGATACGCAGTATTTT
TRBV9	TRBJ1-5	.	.	CASSVGWRNQPQHF	TGTGCCAGCAGCGTCGGGTGGCGAAATCAGCCCCAGCATTTT
TRBV5-1	TRBJ1-3	few	.	CASRRDSGNTIYF	TGCGCCAGCAGACGGGACTCTGGAAACACCATATATTTT
TRBV20-1	TRBJ2-1	few	.	CSASYPNEQFF	TGCAGTGCTAGCTATCCGAATGAGCAGTTCTTC
TRBV20-1	TRBJ2-1	.	.	CSAREVGGGFEQFF	TGCAGTGCTAGAGAGGTGGGAGGGGGTTTTGAGCAGTTCTTC
TRBV20-1	TRBJ2-3	.	.	CSALAADTQYF	TGCAGTGCCTTAGCGGCAGATACGCAGTATTTT
TRBV5-1	TRBJ2-2	few	.	CASSPGSPAGELFF	TGCGCCAGCAGCCCCGGTTCTCCCGCCGGGGAGCTGTTTTTT
TRBV29-1	TRBJ2-6	many	.	CSVGPAAGANVLTF	TGCAGCGTTGGTCCTGCGGCTGGGGCCAACGTCCTGACTTTC
TRBV6-2/TRBV6-3	TRBJ2-1	.	TRBD2	CASSYSTTSPEVWNEQFF	TGTGCCAGCAGTTACTCGACGACTAGCCCGGAGGTATGGAATGAGCAGTTCTTC
TRBV5-6	TRBJ1-5	many	.	CASSLGNYNQPQHF	TGTGCCAGCAGCTTGGGGAACTACAATCAGCCCCAGCATTTT
TRBV12-3/TRBV12-4	TRBJ2-1	.	TRBD2	CASSLRLAGVLFF	TGTGCCAGCAGTTTAAGGCTAGCGGGAGTCTTGTTCTTC
TRBV7-9	TRBJ2-7	.	.	CASSVRPGPSVKQYF	TGTGCCAGCAGCGTTCGGCCGGGACCGTCCGTGAAGCAGTACTTC
TRBV12-3/TRBV12-4	TRBJ1-1	many	TRBD1	CASSLSRGRNEAFF	TGTGCCAGCAGTCTCAGCAGGGGGCGCAATGAAGCTTTCTTT
TRBV18	TRBJ1-2	.	.	CASSPPAGRFWSVGYTF	TGTGCCAGCTCACCACCGGCCGGACGCTTTTGGTCCGTGGGCTACACCTTC
TRBV9	TRBJ2-1	many	TRBD2	CASSNGLAGVTTGRNNEQFF	TGTGCCAGCAGCAACGGACTAGCGGGAGTCACGACGGGACGGAACAATGAGCAGTTCTTC
TRBV4-1	TRBJ2-2	.	.	CASSHRPGGNTGELFF	TGCGCCAGCAGCCACCGACCCGGGGGAAACACCGGGGAGCTGTTTTTT
TRBV5-1	TRBJ2-1	many	TRBD2	CASTSGVGKEQFF	TGCGCCAGCACTAGCGGGGTGGGCAAAGAGCAGTTCTTC
TRBV18	TRBJ1-2	.	.	CASSLSGTASDYGYTF	TGTGCCAGCTCACTGTCCGGGACGGCCTCCGACTATGGCTACACCTTC
TRBV5-1	TRBJ2-1	many	.	CATKGGENEQFF	TGCGCCACCAAGGGGGGTGAGAATGAGCAGTTCTTC
TRBV7-2	TRBJ1-3	few	TRBD1	CASSLVGTGVSGNTIYF	TGTGCCAGCAGCTTAGTGGGGACAGGGGTCTCTGGAAACACCATATATTTT
TRBV7-6	TRBJ1-2	many	.	CASSLAGQLDREGYTF	TGTGCCAGCAGCTTAGCAGGACAGCTCGACCGCGAGGGCTACACCTTC
TRBV15	TRBJ2-6	.	TRBD1	CATSRENAVARDRGASGANVLTF	TGTGCCACCAGCAGAGAAAATGCCGTCGCGAGGGACAGGGGGGCATCTGGGGCCAACGTCCTGACTTTC
TRBV6-5	TRBJ2-3	many	.	CASSYGGVSTDTQYF	TGTGCCAGCAGTTATGGCGGGGTTAGCACAGATACGCAGTATTTT
TRBV12-3/TRBV12-4	TRBJ2-3	many	.	CASSLKEQRTDTQYF	TGTGCCAGCAGTTTAAAGGAACAGCGCACAGATACGCAGTATTTT
TRBV6-2/TRBV6-3	TRBJ1-5	many	.	CASSYSVGGQPQHF	TGTGCCAGCAGTTACTCGGTAGGCGGACAGCCCCAGCATTTT
TRBV12-3/TRBV12-4	TRBJ2-1	few	.	CASSPPEGIGFF	TGTGCCAGCAGCCCGCCCGAGGGTATTGGGTTCTTC
TRBV27	TRBJ2-1	many	TRBD2	CASSTFPWTSGTSTYNEQFF	TGTGCCAGCAGTACATTTCCGTGGACTAGCGGGACGTCTACCTACAATGAGCAGTTCTTC
TRBV20-1	TRBJ2-1	.	TRBD2	CSAAGGRSGDEQFF	TGCAGTGCCGCGGGAGGCCGTAGTGGGGATGAGCAGTTCTTC
TRBV3-1	TRBJ2-2	.	.	CASSQGGWPGELFF	TGTGCCAGCAGCCAAGGAGGTTGGCCCGGGGAGCTGTTTTTT
TRBV12-3/TRBV12-4	TRBJ2-3	few	.	CASTLWPLADTQYF	TGTGCCAGCACCCTCTGGCCCCTTGCAGATACGCAGTATTTT